This is a list of T cell receptor beta chains from one sample in a study of post-analysis software for immune sequencing data. TCRdb re-derived calls from the PCR reads in MiXCR, one entry per CDR3 protein. The data hold roughly 540,000 distinct CDR3 sequences, with 30% to 40% observed a single time. Sequenced material: blood. All receptors derive from a girl aged 2 to 17 with multiple sclerosis. CDR3s include the opening cysteine and the closing phenylalanine or tryptophan. Each record gives: V gene, clone size, CDR3 length, J gene, D gene, CDR3 DNA, CDR3 protein. D genes are given only for firm matches. Clone size is given for some rows only: seen once, a few or many times, or a class if the clone is expanded.

>TRBV24-1|few|14|TRBJ2-1|.
TGTGCCACCAGTGATTTCAGCCAGGACAATGAGCAGTTCTTC
CATSDFSQDNEQFF
>TRBV10-3|few|16|TRBJ2-3|TRBD2
TGTGCCATCACCAACGGACTAGCGGGGGGGCCTGATACGCAGTATTTT
CAITNGLAGGPDTQYF
>TRBV6-6|.|13|TRBJ1-1|.
TGTGCCAGCAGTTACGGGCCGGAGGCTGAAGCTTTCTTT
CASSYGPEAEAFF
>TRBV29-1|few|13|TRBJ2-1|.
TGCAGCGTTGCGGGTGGGGGTTACAATGAGCAGTTCTTC
CSVAGGGYNEQFF
>TRBV29-1|.|11|TRBJ2-3|TRBD1
TGCAGCGTGGGGGACAGGGCCACGCAGTATTTT
CSVGDRATQYF
>TRBV10-3|.|14|TRBJ2-5|TRBD1
TGTGCCACCACGGACAGGGGAGAGGGAGAGACCCAGTACTTC
CATTDRGEGETQYF
>TRBV7-9|.|15|TRBJ2-3|.
TGTGCCAGCAGCACCGGTACCATTAGCACAGATACGCAGTATTTT
CASSTGTISTDTQYF
>TRBV6-1|.|13|TRBJ2-3|.
TGTGCCAGCAGTGACCGCCTCACAGATACGCAGTATTTT
CASSDRLTDTQYF
>TRBV5-1|.|14|TRBJ2-1|.
TGCGCCAGCAGCTCGGGACTTCCGGACAATGGGCAGTTCTTC
CASSSGLPDNGQFF
>TRBV20-1|.|13|TRBJ2-7|.
TGCAGTGCTAGACACTTACTAGCTCACGAGCAGTACTTC
CSARHLLAHEQYF
>TRBV4-1|.|14|TRBJ2-5|.
TGCGCCAGCAGCCGCGACTGGAACCAAGAGACCCAGTACTTC
CASSRDWNQETQYF
>TRBV20-1|.|22|TRBJ1-5|TRBD1
TGCAGTGCTAGTCTGGGTCCGGGACAGGGGCTCGACTCTAATTATAGCAATCAGCCCCAGCATTTT
CSASLGPGQGLDSNYSNQPQHF
>TRBV7-9|.|13|TRBJ1-2|.
TGTGCCAGCAGCTTAGCGGGCCGGGATGGCTACACCTTC
CASSLAGRDGYTF
>TRBV7-2|.|15|TRBJ2-5|.
TGTGCCAGCAGCTTTACCTCAGGGGGGCAAGAGACCCAGTACTTC
CASSFTSGGQETQYF